The T cell receptor (beta chain) described here comes from a study of cytotoxic CD8 clonotypes in ibrutinib-treated CLL. After removal of 9 bases from V and 5 bases from J, the junction contained 5 bases not matched to a gene. CDR3 length: 14 amino acids. Germline V CDR1 and CDR2: MDHEN, SYDVKM. Libraries of TCR beta were made from approximately 2 micrograms of genomic DNA that came from cryopreserved PBMCs. This table comes from immunoSEQ multiplex PCR, and its TCRdb copy is limited to in-frame clones, with some not included. The sample contains about 140,000 clones, approximately 90% of which appear only once.

The chain combines TRBV28 with TRBJ2-2; TRBD2 matches at 11 bases. The receptor was isolated from a human donor with chronic lymphocytic leukemia. The material sequenced was PBMCs, taken after 12 months of ibrutinib treatment. The CDR3: CASTLAGVTGELFF. DNA of the CDR3: TGTGCCAGTACACTAGCGGGAGTTACCGGGGAGCTGTTTTTT.